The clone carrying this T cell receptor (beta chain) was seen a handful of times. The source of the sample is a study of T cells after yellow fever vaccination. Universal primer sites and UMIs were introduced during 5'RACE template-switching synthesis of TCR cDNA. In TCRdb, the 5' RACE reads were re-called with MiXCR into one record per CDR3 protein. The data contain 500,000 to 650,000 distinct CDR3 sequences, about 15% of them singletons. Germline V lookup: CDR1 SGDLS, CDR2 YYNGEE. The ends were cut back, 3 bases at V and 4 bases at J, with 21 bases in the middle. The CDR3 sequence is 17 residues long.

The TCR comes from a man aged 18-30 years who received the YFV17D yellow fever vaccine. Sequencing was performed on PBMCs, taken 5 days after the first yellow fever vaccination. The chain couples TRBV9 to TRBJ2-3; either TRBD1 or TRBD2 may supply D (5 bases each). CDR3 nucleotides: TGTGCCAGCAGCGCGACACTAGACTCACTGGGGCCAGATACGCAGTATTTT. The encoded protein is CASSATLDSLGPDTQYF.